Each of the 5 T cell receptor beta chains below was sequenced from the same sample in a study of blood T cells in healthy people across ages. The authors ran a second PCR of 7 to 11 cycles using a sample-barcoded 5' primer and a J-beta primer mix. TCRdb used MiXCR to reprocess the 5' RACE reads, holding one entry per CDR3 protein. The data contain roughly 1 million distinct CDR3 sequences, 25% of them seen just once; the ten biggest clones take up around 0.75%. These data also featured in a second study, about T cells of mothers and their children.

The sequencing input was blood. These receptors were collected from a girl under 10 years old in good health.

V usage is TRBV9 and J usage is TRBJ2-1; TRBD2 matches 8 bases. With 1 base clipped from V and 0 bases from J, the junction kept 3 bases outside the gene matches. Germline CDR1 and CDR2: SGDLS and YYNGEE. The CDR3 is 16 residues long. Here the CDR3 DNA reads TGTGCCAGCAGCGTAAGCAGCGGGGGCTCCTACAATGAGCAGTTCTTC. Translating it yields CASSVSSGGSYNEQFF.

The rearrangement joins TRBV7-2 to TRBJ2-3; weak D call: TRBD2 (6 bases). This CDR3 is 15 amino acids long. Germline V lookup: CDR1 SGHTA, CDR2 FQGNSA. V was cut by 3 bases and J by 4 bases, with 14 bases left in between. In DNA, the CDR3 is TGTGCCAGCAGCTTGGAGTCGGGAGAGGCAGATACGCAGTATTTT. This sequence encodes CASSLESGEADTQYF.

This chain uses TRBV5-6 with TRBJ2-1, with 10 nucleotides matching TRBD1. This CDR3 region has 14 residues. From germline, CDR1 is SGHDT and CDR2 YYEEEE. The V segment lost 5 bases and the J segment 4 bases; nucleotides outside the gene matches: 3. The CDR3 is CASRSGQGYNEQFF. DNA of the CDR3: TGTGCCAGCAGATCGGGACAGGGGTACAATGAGCAGTTCTTC.

The chain joins TRBV29-1 to TRBJ2-5; D unresolved. The better agreement between TRBJ2-7 and the DNA end casts doubt on the J call. Looked up from germline, CDR1 is SQVTM and CDR2 is ANQGSEA. The CDR3 contains 11 residues. Written as DNA, the CDR3 is TGCAGCGTTGAATCCGTTGGCGAGCAGTACTTC. Translating it yields CSVESVGEQYF.

This clonotype has a handful of counts. The chain couples TRBV3-1 to TRBJ1-3; possibly TRBD1 for D (5 bases). With 8 bases removed from V and 4 bases from J, the gap between germline ends came to 12 bases. Germline-derived CDR1 and CDR2 are LGHDT and YNNKEL (reference sequence). The CDR3 is made up of 13 amino acids. The CDR3: CASRRGTGNTIYF. In DNA, the CDR3 is TGTGCCAGCCGAAGGGGAACGGGAAACACCATATATTTT.